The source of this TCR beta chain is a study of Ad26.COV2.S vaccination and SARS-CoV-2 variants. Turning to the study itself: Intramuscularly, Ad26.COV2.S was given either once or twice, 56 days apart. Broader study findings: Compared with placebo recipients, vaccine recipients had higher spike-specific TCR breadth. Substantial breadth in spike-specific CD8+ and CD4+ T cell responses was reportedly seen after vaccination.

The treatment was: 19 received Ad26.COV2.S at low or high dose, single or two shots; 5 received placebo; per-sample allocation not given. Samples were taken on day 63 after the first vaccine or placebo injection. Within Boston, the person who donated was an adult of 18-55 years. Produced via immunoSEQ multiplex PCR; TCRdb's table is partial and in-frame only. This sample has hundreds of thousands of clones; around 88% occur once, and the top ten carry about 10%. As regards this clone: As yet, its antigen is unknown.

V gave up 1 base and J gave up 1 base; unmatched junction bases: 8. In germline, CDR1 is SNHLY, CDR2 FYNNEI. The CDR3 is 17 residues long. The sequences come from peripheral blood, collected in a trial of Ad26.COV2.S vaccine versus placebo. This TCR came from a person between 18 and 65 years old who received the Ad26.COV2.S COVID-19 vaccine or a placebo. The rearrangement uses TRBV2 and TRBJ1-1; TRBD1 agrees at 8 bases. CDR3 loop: CASSEGGPGGPNTEAFF. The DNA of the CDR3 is TGTGCCAGCAGTGAAGGAGGGCCAGGGGGCCCGAACACTGAAGCTTTCTTT.